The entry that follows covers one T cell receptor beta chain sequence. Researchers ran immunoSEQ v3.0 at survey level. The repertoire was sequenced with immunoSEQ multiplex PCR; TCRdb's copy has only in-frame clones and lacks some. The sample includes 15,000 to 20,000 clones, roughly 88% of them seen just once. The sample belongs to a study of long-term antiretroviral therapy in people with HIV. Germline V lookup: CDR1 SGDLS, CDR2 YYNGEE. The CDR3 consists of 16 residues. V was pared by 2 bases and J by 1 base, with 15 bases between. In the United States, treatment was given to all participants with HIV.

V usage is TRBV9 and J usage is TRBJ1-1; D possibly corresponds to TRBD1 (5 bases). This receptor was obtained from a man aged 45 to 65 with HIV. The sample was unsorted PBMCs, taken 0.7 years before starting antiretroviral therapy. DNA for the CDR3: TGTGCCAGCAGCGTTGGGACTCTGATGGGGAACACTGAAGCTTTCTTT. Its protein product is CASSVGTLMGNTEAFF.